What follows is one T cell receptor beta chain and its context. The data stem from a study of blood T cell repertoires in COVID-19. At the level of the study: Material from acute and convalescent COVID-19 was sourced from the United States, Italy and Spain. PBMCs, B-cell-depleted T cells, or T cells were the source of the cDNA or gDNA that made up the material.

Under the authors' procedure: Reference gene primers were amplified, and this amplification served to estimate nucleated cell counts. Sequencing was performed with immunoSEQ multiplex PCR; in TCRdb, only in-frame clones are kept and a portion is missing. That table is the source of V, J and clone size, and D and trimming were worked out from the DNA. The repertoire has more than 50,000 clones, around 90% of them found once; the top ten carry 13% to 15%. The CDR3 has 15 residues. Germline V gene lookup returns CDR1 KGHSH and CDR2 LQKENI. The V end lost 3 bases, the J end lost 0 bases, and 11 bases lay between the germline ends.

Sequences were obtained from peripheral blood. The TCR sequence derives from a human donor with active COVID-19. The donor label of this sample is uncertain. The chain has TRBV18 and TRBJ1-1; D gene ambiguous. This CDR3 is CASSPLEPVNTEAFF. The DNA of the CDR3 is TGTGCCAGCTCACCCCTAGAACCAGTGAACACTGAAGCTTTCTTT.